Included here is one T cell receptor (beta chain) sequence, with context. Its antigen is undetermined. The sample holds other DNA sequences that translate to the same CDR3. The data were taken from a study of cytomegalovirus exposure and HLA in healthy donors. V lost 0 bases, J lost 4 bases, and 11 bases lay in between. CDR3 length: 15 amino acids. Germline CDR1 reads SGDLS; CDR2 reads YYNGEE. Study observations and caveats: Common viral pathogens seemed, in a later analysis, to connect with several of the most significant clusters. Reportedly, fewer N-insertions than the approximately 680-donor mean appeared in an Asian-associated ancestry cluster in a later analysis. With DRB1 most and HLA-C fewest, TCR association rates differed between HLA loci in a later analysis.

Primers: 60 Vbeta forward and 13 Jbeta reverse. The data were produced by immunoSEQ multiplex PCR, yet TCRdb's version contains in-frame clones alone and is incomplete. The top ten hold about 1.9% of the sample, which has about 170,000 clones, about 81% seen once. The sequence derives from a woman under 30 in good health and CMV-seronegative. Sequences were obtained from PBMCs. This chain uses TRBV9 with TRBJ2-1; maybe TRBD2 (5 bases). DNA for the CDR3: TGTGCCAGCAGCGTAGGTTCAGGAGGTTACAATGAGCAGTTCTTC. Protein: CASSVGSGGYNEQFF. Supplemented by reference TRBV9 and TRBJ2-1, the full variable domain reads DSGVTQTPKHLITATGQRVTLRCSPRSGDLSVYWYQQSLDQGLQFLIQYYNGEERAKGNILERFSAQQFPDLHSELNLSSLELGDSALYFCASSVGSGGYNEQFFGPGTRLTVL.